A selection of T cell receptor beta chains follows, all from one sample in a study of vaccination effects on CD4 cells after COVID-19. These TCRs' antigens remain unknown. Some clones are missing from TCRdb's copy, which holds only in-frame ones; the method was immunoSEQ multiplex PCR. The sample records approximately 78,000 clones, 80% to 85% being singletons. The sequences come from CD4+ T cells from PBMCs cultured with HCoV-229E spike peptides, collected after COVID-19 vaccination. Source of these receptors: a human donor who received a COVID-19 vaccine. The CDR3 runs from the conserved cysteine through the conserved F or W. The D gene is left open where the match is weak. Clone sizes are given selectively: once, few, many, or a class where the clone is expanded.

j_call: TRBJ1-4; v_call: TRBV30; d_call: TRBD1; clone_size: .; cdr3_aa: CAWGVDRGRRGEKLFF; cdr3_nt: TGTGCCTGGGGGGTAGACAGGGGGCGAAGGGGTGAAAAACTGTTTTTT
j_call: TRBJ1-1; v_call: TRBV11-2; d_call: .; clone_size: few; cdr3_aa: CASSLKDSWNTEAFF; cdr3_nt: TGTGCCAGCAGCCTAAAGGACAGCTGGAACACTGAAGCTTTCTTT
j_call: TRBJ1-4; v_call: TRBV6-5; d_call: .; clone_size: .; cdr3_aa: CASSSSAVTNEKLFF; cdr3_nt: TGTGCCAGCAGCTCCTCCGCGGTGACTAATGAAAAACTGTTTTTT
j_call: TRBJ1-2; v_call: TRBV6-1; d_call: TRBD1; clone_size: once; cdr3_aa: CASSEDRTGVLYYGYTF; cdr3_nt: TGTGCCAGCAGTGAAGATCGGACAGGGGTCTTATACTATGGCTACACCTTC
j_call: TRBJ1-5; v_call: TRBV5-8; d_call: TRBD1; clone_size: few; cdr3_aa: CASSFFGTGEGQPQHF; cdr3_nt: TGTGCCAGCAGCTTCTTTGGGACAGGGGAGGGTCAGCCCCAGCATTTT
j_call: TRBJ2-2; v_call: TRBV5-4; d_call: .; clone_size: .; cdr3_aa: CASSPTRLKNTGELFF; cdr3_nt: TGTGCCAGCAGCCCCACTAGACTCAAGAACACCGGGGAGCTGTTTTTT
j_call: TRBJ1-3; v_call: TRBV5-5; d_call: .; clone_size: .; cdr3_aa: CASSLRIRSSGNTIYF; cdr3_nt: TGTGCCAGCAGCTTGAGGATAAGGAGCTCTGGAAACACCATATATTTT
j_call: TRBJ2-4; v_call: TRBV2; d_call: TRBD1; clone_size: .; cdr3_aa: CASRAPTGQGYNIQYF; cdr3_nt: TGTGCCAGCAGAGCGCCCACTGGACAGGGGTATAACATTCAGTACTTC
j_call: TRBJ2-1; v_call: TRBV10-3; d_call: .; clone_size: .; cdr3_aa: CAISGGSYNEQFF; cdr3_nt: TGTGCCATCAGTGGGGGCTCCTACAATGAGCAGTTCTTC
j_call: TRBJ2-1; v_call: TRBV5-1; d_call: TRBD1; clone_size: once; cdr3_aa: CASSQRDRAYNEQFF; cdr3_nt: TGCGCCAGCAGCCAACGGGACAGGGCCTACAATGAGCAGTTCTTC
j_call: TRBJ2-5; v_call: TRBV7-8; d_call: TRBD1; clone_size: .; cdr3_aa: CASSLGRYRGPRETQYF; cdr3_nt: TGTGCCAGCAGCTTGGGCAGGTACAGGGGTCCCAGAGAGACCCAGTACTTC
j_call: TRBJ2-1; v_call: TRBV7-8; d_call: .; clone_size: few; cdr3_aa: CASSPPLWNEQFF; cdr3_nt: TGTGCCAGCAGCCCCCCGTTATGGAATGAGCAGTTCTTC
j_call: TRBJ1-5; v_call: TRBV20-1; d_call: TRBD1; clone_size: .; cdr3_aa: CSVSDRQGEWQPQHF; cdr3_nt: TGCAGTGTTAGTGACAGACAGGGAGAGTGGCAGCCCCAGCATTTT
j_call: TRBJ2-5; v_call: TRBV24-1; d_call: TRBD2; clone_size: .; cdr3_aa: CATSDPTSGQETQYF; cdr3_nt: TGTGCCACCAGTGACCCGACTAGCGGTCAAGAGACCCAGTACTTC
j_call: TRBJ1-4; v_call: TRBV7-9; d_call: .; clone_size: .; cdr3_aa: CASSLGGGNEKLFF; cdr3_nt: TGTGCCAGCAGCTTGGGCGGCGGGAATGAAAAACTGTTTTTT
j_call: TRBJ2-3; v_call: TRBV24-1; d_call: .; clone_size: once; cdr3_aa: CATSDLTGSKDTQYF; cdr3_nt: TGTGCCACCAGTGATTTGACTGGGTCAAAGGATACGCAGTATTTT
j_call: TRBJ1-6; v_call: TRBV3-1/TRBV3-2; d_call: .; clone_size: few; cdr3_aa: CASSHLRGLNNSPLHF; cdr3_nt: TGTGCCAGCAGCCACTTAAGGGGGTTAAATAATTCACCCCTCCACTTT
j_call: TRBJ2-5; v_call: TRBV29-1; d_call: .; clone_size: .; cdr3_aa: CSVGGGLETQYF; cdr3_nt: TGCAGCGTTGGAGGGGGACTAGAGACCCAGTACTTC
j_call: TRBJ2-5; v_call: TRBV19; d_call: TRBD1; clone_size: .; cdr3_aa: CASSMGRGYQETQYF; cdr3_nt: TGTGCCAGTAGTATGGGCAGGGGGTACCAAGAGACCCAGTACTTC
j_call: TRBJ2-3; v_call: TRBV7-3; d_call: TRBD2; clone_size: once; cdr3_aa: CASSSSGVATDTQYF; cdr3_nt: TGTGCCAGCAGCTCTAGCGGGGTCGCCACAGATACGCAGTATTTT
j_call: TRBJ1-4; v_call: TRBV10-3; d_call: .; clone_size: once; cdr3_aa: CAISESGREKLFF; cdr3_nt: TGTGCCATCAGTGAGTCGGGAAGGGAAAAACTGTTTTTT
j_call: TRBJ2-1; v_call: TRBV10-3; d_call: TRBD1; clone_size: .; cdr3_aa: CAISGTGGEVGFF; cdr3_nt: TGTGCCATCAGCGGGACAGGGGGCGAGGTGGGGTTCTTC
j_call: TRBJ2-3; v_call: TRBV5-8; d_call: TRBD1; clone_size: .; cdr3_aa: CASSFRTGGTDTQYF; cdr3_nt: TGTGCCAGCAGCTTCCGGACAGGGGGCACAGATACGCAGTATTTT
j_call: TRBJ1-4; v_call: TRBV4-3; d_call: .; clone_size: .; cdr3_aa: CASSQDVGSGSEGGKLFF; cdr3_nt: TGCGCCAGCAGCCAAGATGTAGGGTCCGGGAGTGAGGGTGGAAAACTGTTTTTT
j_call: TRBJ2-2; v_call: TRBV2; d_call: .; clone_size: .; cdr3_aa: CASRTDATGELFF; cdr3_nt: TGTGCCAGCAGGACCGACGCAACCGGGGAGCTGTTTTTT
j_call: TRBJ2-1; v_call: TRBV3-1/TRBV3-2; d_call: TRBD2; clone_size: few; cdr3_aa: CASSLGTSGSSYNEQFF; cdr3_nt: TGTGCCAGCAGCCTAGGGACTAGCGGTAGCTCCTACAATGAGCAGTTCTTC
j_call: TRBJ2-5; v_call: TRBV20-1; d_call: .; clone_size: once; cdr3_aa: CSASVGAEGETQYF; cdr3_nt: TGCAGTGCTAGTGTCGGGGCCGAAGGAGAGACCCAGTACTTC
j_call: TRBJ2-5; v_call: TRBV3-1/TRBV3-2; d_call: .; clone_size: .; cdr3_aa: CASSHRDGETQYF; cdr3_nt: TGTGCCAGCAGCCATCGGGACGGAGAGACCCAGTACTTC
j_call: TRBJ2-3; v_call: TRBV30; d_call: .; clone_size: .; cdr3_aa: CAWRATGVSDTQYF; cdr3_nt: TGTGCCTGGAGGGCGACCGGGGTGTCAGATACGCAGTATTTT
j_call: TRBJ1-6; v_call: TRBV6-5; d_call: .; clone_size: .; cdr3_aa: CASSYSNQGTLLHF; cdr3_nt: TGTGCCAGCAGTTACTCGAATCAGGGTACGCTCCTCCACTTT